The TCR beta chain described here comes from a study of blood T cell repertoires in COVID-19. Study-wide background: The study drew acute and convalescent COVID-19 samples from the United States, Italy and Spain. In each case, the material was cDNA or gDNA derived from T cells, B-cell-depleted T cells, or PBMCs.

The germline V gene encodes CDR1 MDHEN and CDR2 SYDVKM. This CDR3 region has 13 residues. V was pared by 6 bases and J by 6 bases, with 8 bases of the junction left unmatched. Study processing details: Estimation of nucleated cell counts was performed using reference gene primer amplification. The repertoire was sequenced with immunoSEQ multiplex PCR; TCRdb's copy has only in-frame clones and lacks some. V and J calls and clone size are as listed in that table; D and trimming were resolved from the DNA. The sample has approximately 51,000 clones; about 89% are singletons. The TCR originated in a woman older than 75 with COVID-19, enrolled during active disease. The J gene is TRBJ2-7, the V gene TRBV28; 7 bases agree with TRBD1. The specimen sequenced was peripheral blood. The CDR3 protein is CASRPDRVREQYF. The CDR3 DNA follows: TGTGCCAGCAGACCCGACAGGGTTCGCGAGCAGTACTTC.